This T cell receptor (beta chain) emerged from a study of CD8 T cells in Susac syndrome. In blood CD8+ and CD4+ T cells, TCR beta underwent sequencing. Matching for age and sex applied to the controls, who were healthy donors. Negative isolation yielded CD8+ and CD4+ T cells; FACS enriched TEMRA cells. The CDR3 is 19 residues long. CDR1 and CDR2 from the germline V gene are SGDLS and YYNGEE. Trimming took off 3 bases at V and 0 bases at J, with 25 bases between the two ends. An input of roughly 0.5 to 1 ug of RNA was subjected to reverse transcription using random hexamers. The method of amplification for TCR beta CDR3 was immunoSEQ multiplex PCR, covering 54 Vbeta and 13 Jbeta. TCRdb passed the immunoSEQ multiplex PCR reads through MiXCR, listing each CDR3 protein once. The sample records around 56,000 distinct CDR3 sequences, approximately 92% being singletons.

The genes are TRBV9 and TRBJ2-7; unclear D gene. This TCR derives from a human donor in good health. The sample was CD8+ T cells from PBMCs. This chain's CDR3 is CASSGVESPTRPSSYEQYF. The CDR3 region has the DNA TGTGCCAGCAGCGGGGTCGAGTCCCCCACGCGCCCAAGCTCCTACGAGCAGTACTTC.